These 16 T cell receptor beta chains were sequenced from one sample in a study of blood T cell repertoires in COVID-19. Method: immunoSEQ multiplex PCR; TCRdb's copy keeps in-frame clones and lacks some. The table includes around 70,000 clones, around 86% detected once. The specimen sequenced was peripheral blood. These receptors were collected from a woman aged 18-29 years with acute or convalescent COVID-19.

The gene calls are TRBV6-5 and TRBJ2-7, with TRBD1 identical over 7 bases. The ends lost 2 bases at V and 7 bases at J; junction bases unmatched: 8. From germline, CDR1 is MNHEY and CDR2 SVGAGI. The CDR3 loop spans 14 amino acids. CDR3 sequence: CASSYTGTAAEQYF. The CDR3 DNA is TGTGCCAGCAGTTACACAGGGACAGCCGCGGAGCAGTACTTC.

In this sample, this clone turned up once. The chain combines TRBV6-5 with TRBJ1-1; D remains ambiguous. The CDR3 has 11 amino acids. V was pared by 6 bases and J by 4 bases, with 6 bases between. CDR1 is MNHEY and CDR2 is SVGAGI in the germline V gene. CDR3 amino acids: CASRAGTEAFF. The CDR3, as DNA: TGTGCCAGCAGGGCAGGCACTGAAGCTTTCTTT.

The chain links TRBV7-9 to TRBJ2-1; 9 bases are a match to TRBD2. Germline V gene lookup returns CDR1 SEHNR and CDR2 FQNEAQ (reference sequence). The CDR3 has 18 residues. Trimming took 2 bases from V and 3 from J; bases not matched to a gene: 11. The chain's CDR3 is CASSLRGGALPFYNEQFF. CDR3 nucleotides: TGTGCCAGCAGCTTACGCGGGGGGGCTCTTCCCTTCTACAATGAGCAGTTCTTC.

The V call is TRBV6-2 or TRBV6-3, the J call TRBJ2-7, with 8 bases lining up with TRBD1. The CDR3 is made up of 14 amino acids. With 5 bases clipped from V and 5 bases from J, the junction kept 8 bases outside the gene matches. The germline V gene has CDR1 MNHEY and CDR2 SVGEGT. The CDR3 DNA follows: TGTGCCAGCAGTCGCGGGACAGGTTCCGACGAGCAGTACTTC. It is translated as CASSRGTGSDEQYF.

The J gene is TRBJ1-3, the V gene TRBV29-1, with 7 bases that match TRBD1. V lost 7 bases, J lost 3 bases, and 6 bases stayed unmatched. Germline V CDR1 and CDR2: SQVTM, ANQGSEA. The CDR3 contains 13 residues. CDR3 nucleotides: TGCAGCGCAGAAGGGACAGTTGGAAACACCATATATTTT. It translates to CSAEGTVGNTIYF. Complete variable domain (other parts from reference TRBV29-1 and TRBJ1-3): SAVISQKPSRDICQRGTSLTIQCQVDSQVTMMFWYRQQPGQSLTLIATANQGSEATYESGFVIDKFPISRPNLTFSTLTVSNMSPEDSSIYLCSAEGTVGNTIYFGEGSWLTVV.

The chain has TRBV6-2 or TRBV6-3 and TRBJ2-7; tentatively, D is TRBD1 (7 bases). CDR1 MNHEY and CDR2 SVGEGT come from the germline V gene. Deletions cut 4 bases from V and 4 bases from J, with 11 bases between. The CDR3 runs to 13 residues. Written as DNA, the CDR3 is TGTGCCAGCAGTTGGGACAGCGGGTACGAGCAGTACTTC. Encoded protein: CASSWDSGYEQYF.

V is TRBV4-3 and J is TRBJ2-1; perhaps TRBD1 as D (6 bases). V was pared by 0 bases and J by 3 bases, with 12 bases between. The germline CDR1 and CDR2 sequences are LGHNA and YSLEER. The CDR3 has 16 residues. This CDR3 reads CASSQDGAGVYNEQFF. The CDR3 nucleotides read TGCGCCAGCAGCCAAGATGGTGCAGGGGTCTACAATGAGCAGTTCTTC.

The chain has TRBV5-6 and TRBJ1-1, with D unresolved. V lost 0 bases and J 7 bases, leaving 7 bases between the germline ends. Germline V CDR1 and CDR2: SGHDT, YYEEEE. The CDR3 contains 12 residues. The DNA of the CDR3 is TGTGCCAGCAGCTTGGACAGAAATGAAGCTTTCTTT. It translates to CASSLDRNEAFF. The variable domain in full, with the rest retrieved from reference TRBV5-6 and TRBJ1-1, is DAGVTQSPTHLIKTRGQQVTLRCSPKSGHDTVSWYQQALGQGPQFIFQYYEEEERQRGNFPDRFSGHQFPNYSSELNVNALLLGDSALYLCASSLDRNEAFFGQGTRLTVV.

The CDR3 loop is CAWTPFRTGHEQYF. The CDR3 DNA reads as TGTGCCTGGACCCCTTTTAGGACAGGGCACGAGCAGTACTTC. The gene calls are TRBV30 and TRBJ2-7, with 8 bases identical to TRBD1. Trimming took 4 bases from V and 5 from J; bases not matched to a gene: 10. CDR1 and CDR2 (germline): GTSNPN, SVGIG (reference sequence). This CDR3 is 14 amino acids long.

The chain joins TRBV5-4 to TRBJ1-6; TRBD1 matches 9 bases. This CDR3 has 15 residues. Trimming took 3 bases from V and 7 from J; bases not matched to a gene: 5. The germline gives CDR1 SGHNT, CDR2 YYREEE (reference sequence). The DNA for the CDR3 is TGTGCCAGCAGCTCGGGGACAGGGAGGAATTCACCCCTCCACTTT. Protein: CASSSGTGRNSPLHF.

The chain joins TRBV7-9 to TRBJ2-3; no definite D call. The CDR3 covers 12 residues. The V gene's germline CDR1 is SEHNR and CDR2 FQNEAQ (reference sequence). Trimming cost V 4 bases and J 5 bases, with 7 bases left between them. Here the CDR3 reads CASSSGLDTQYF. Written as DNA, the CDR3 is TGTGCCAGCAGCTCCGGTTTAGATACGCAGTATTTT.

A few counts support this clone. The V and J genes are TRBV6-1 and TRBJ1-4, with 9 nucleotides matching TRBD1. The CDR3 is 16 residues long. V trimming: 2 bases; J trimming: 6 bases; junction bases outside the gene matches: 7. The V gene's germline CDR1 is MNHNS and CDR2 SASEGT. In nucleotides, the CDR3 is TGTGCCAGCAGTGAATTCCCGGGACAGGGTGATGAAAAACTGTTTTTT. Translation: CASSEFPGQGDEKLFF.

The chain combines TRBV24-1 with TRBJ1-4; D gene ambiguous. The V end lost 0 bases, the J end lost 8 bases, and 15 bases lay between the germline ends. The V gene's germline CDR1 is KGHDR and CDR2 SFDVKD. The CDR3 loop spans 16 amino acids. In nucleotides, the CDR3 is TGTGCCACCAGTGATTTGAACGGACTAGGGCGGGAAAAACTGTTTTTT. Translating gives CATSDLNGLGREKLFF.

CDR3 protein: CASSYSQKWNTEAFF. CDR3 nucleotides: TGTGCCAGCAGTTACTCACAGAAGTGGAACACTGAAGCTTTCTTT. This chain connects TRBV6-5 to TRBJ1-1; no definite D call. In germline, CDR1 is MNHEY, CDR2 SVGAGI. With 0 bases removed from V and 1 base from J, the gap between germline ends came to 9 bases. The CDR3 length is 15 residues.

The genes are TRBV4-3 and TRBJ1-4; tentative D call: TRBD1 (5 bases). The length of the CDR3 is 15 residues. V was shortened by 0 bases and J by 5 bases, with 10 bases between the two germline ends. CDR1 is LGHNA and CDR2 is YSLEER in the germline V gene. Here the CDR3 DNA reads TGCGCCAGCAGCCAAGATTGGACAAGGAATGAAAAACTGTTTTTT. The encoded protein is CASSQDWTRNEKLFF.

This chain links TRBV4-1 with TRBJ1-5; no reliable D call. Looked up from germline, CDR1 is MGHRA and CDR2 is YSYEKL. The V end lost 0 bases, the J end lost 2 bases, and 11 bases lay between the germline ends. The CDR3 is 16 amino acids. CDR3 coding DNA: TGCGCCAGCAGCCAAGATTGGGGAGTAGGCAATCAGCCCCAGCATTTT. Translation: CASSQDWGVGNQPQHF.